This T cell receptor beta chain was sequenced in a study of cytomegalovirus exposure and HLA in healthy donors. It was with 60 Vbeta and 13 Jbeta primers that the PCR ran. Libraries were prepared by immunoSEQ multiplex PCR; TCRdb keeps only in-frame clonotypes and omits some of them. The table lists 90,000 to 100,000 clones, 60% to 75% of them singletons. The study's findings and limits: Segments of the TCR beta V type were, in most cases, productive about 87% or about 30% of the time in an earlier analysis. Highest at DRB1 and lowest at HLA-C, TCR association rates differed among HLA loci in a later analysis.

V shed 5 bases and J 5 bases; nucleotides not matched to a gene: 8. This CDR3 spans 16 amino acids. The germline CDR1 and CDR2 sequences are MNHEY and SMNVEV (reference sequence). About this clone: What it binds is not known.

The receptor's source is a female donor in good health and CMV-seronegative. The chain combines TRBV27 with TRBJ2-7; 14 positions match TRBD2. The sequencing input was PBMCs. In nucleotides, the CDR3 is TGTGCCAGCAGTCCCAGACTAGCGGGGGGGCCCCACGAGCAGTACTTC. Protein product: CASSPRLAGGPHEQYF.